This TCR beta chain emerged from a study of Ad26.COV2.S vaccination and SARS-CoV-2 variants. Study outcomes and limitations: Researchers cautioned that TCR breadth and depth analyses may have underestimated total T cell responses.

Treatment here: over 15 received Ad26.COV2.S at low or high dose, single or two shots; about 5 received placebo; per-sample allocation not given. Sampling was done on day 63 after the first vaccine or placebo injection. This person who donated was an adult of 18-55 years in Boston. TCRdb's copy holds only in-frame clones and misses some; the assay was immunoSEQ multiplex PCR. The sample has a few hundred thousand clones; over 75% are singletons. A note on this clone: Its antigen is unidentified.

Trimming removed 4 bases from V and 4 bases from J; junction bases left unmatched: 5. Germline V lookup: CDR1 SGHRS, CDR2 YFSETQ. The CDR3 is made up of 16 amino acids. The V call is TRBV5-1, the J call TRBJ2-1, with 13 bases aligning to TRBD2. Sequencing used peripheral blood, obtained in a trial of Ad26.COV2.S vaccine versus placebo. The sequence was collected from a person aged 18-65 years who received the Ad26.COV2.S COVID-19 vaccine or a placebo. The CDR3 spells CASSPETSGRYNEQFF. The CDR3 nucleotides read TGCGCCAGCAGCCCTGAGACTAGCGGGAGGTACAATGAGCAGTTCTTC.